Below, one T cell receptor beta chain is given with its context. What it binds is unknown. This entry belongs to a study of Graves' ophthalmopathy and Graves' hyperthyroidism. At the level of the study: Over 18 months of follow-up, stable hyperthyroidism required that no ophthalmopathy appear. General study results and limits: The model's prediction of ophthalmopathy progression had approximately 68% sensitivity and 72% to 75% specificity. Ophthalmopathy was separated from stable hyperthyroidism by a 13-signature model with over 85% sensitivity and around 81% specificity. Clonotypes were expanded in thyroid at above 0.001 frequency, and most also appeared in blood.

RNA transcripts were the source from which TCR beta CDR3 regions were amplified. Amplification began with first-round RT-PCR using HTBI primers, then second-round multiplex PCR was performed. TCRdb re-analysed the multiplex PCR reads in MiXCR, keeping a single row per CDR3 protein. The sample lists over a million distinct CDR3 sequences, about two fifths occurring once. The sample taken for sequencing was peripheral blood or thyroid tissue (not recorded which). This clonotype was sampled from an adult man with Graves' hyperthyroidism.

The CDR3 loop reads CASVERGYQETQYF. The CDR3 DNA reads as TGTGCCAGCGTTGAGCGGGGGTACCAAGAGACCCAGTACTTC. V gene TRBV2 combines with J gene TRBJ2-5; 8 nucleotides agree with TRBD2. The CDR3 sequence is 14 residues long. V shed 8 bases and J 0 bases; nucleotides not matched to a gene: 5. The germline V gene has CDR1 SNHLY and CDR2 FYNNEI.